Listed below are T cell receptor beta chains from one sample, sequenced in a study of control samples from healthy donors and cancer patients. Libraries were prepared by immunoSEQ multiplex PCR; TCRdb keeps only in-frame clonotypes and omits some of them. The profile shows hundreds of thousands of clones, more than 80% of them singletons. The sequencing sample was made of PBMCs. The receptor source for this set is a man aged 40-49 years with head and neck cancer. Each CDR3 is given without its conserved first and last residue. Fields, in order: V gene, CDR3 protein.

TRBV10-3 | AISEDPWRYEQY
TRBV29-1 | SVDRDSSYNEQF
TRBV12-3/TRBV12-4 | ATSNSYNEQF
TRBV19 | ASARGANTGELF
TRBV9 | ASSARDRPYEQY
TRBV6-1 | ASSDAGEYQPQH
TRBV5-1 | ASSMGGSSYNSPLH
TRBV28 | ASGGRYLEQY
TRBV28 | ASRAGQTYQPQH
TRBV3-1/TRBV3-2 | ASSQDIGGHPGGNYGYT
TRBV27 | ASSLSGTLAVYNEQF
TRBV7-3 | ASSLSSGRNTGELF
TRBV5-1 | ASSPDRPNEKLF
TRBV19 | ASSITGDSYEQY
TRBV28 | ASRASGTGGYEQY
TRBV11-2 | ASSLQQTGTEAF
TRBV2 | ASRLLDFNNEQF
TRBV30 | AWQPPGLRGEKLF
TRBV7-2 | ASSFNDRAYEQY
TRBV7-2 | ASSLALGQPGM
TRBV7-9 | ASSSGQHNSPLH
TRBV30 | AWSVLGASGNTIY
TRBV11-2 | ASSPGVSTDTQY
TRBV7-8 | ASSFATEAF
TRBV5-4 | ASSRDGTANNSPLH
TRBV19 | ASADRGWGQPQH
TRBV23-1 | ASSQSSPISSGRACTGELF
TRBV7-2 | ASSPLRGRTEAF
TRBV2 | ASRPGTVNQPQH
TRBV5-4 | ASSLTGASGNTIY
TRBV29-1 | SVGTGEKLF
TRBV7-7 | ASSSRGRDEQY
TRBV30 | AWSLDRSRSPQH
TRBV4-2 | ASSPGQANYGYT
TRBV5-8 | ASSLATLAGGYNEQF
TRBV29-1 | SSAGGLNYGYT
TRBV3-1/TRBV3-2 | ASSQEGLAGGGTDTQY
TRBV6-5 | ASSLNRGGAEAF
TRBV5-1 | ASSSGQFTGELF
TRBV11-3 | ASSVTTGLGTDTQY
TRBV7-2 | ASSTRQGFYEQY
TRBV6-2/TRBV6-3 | ASSLGVGRGPLKSNQPQH
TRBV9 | ASSPSGYEQY
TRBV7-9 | ASSLVGIDDEQY
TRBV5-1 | ASSPFGTGSSYEQY
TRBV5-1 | ASSLTGTGAETQY
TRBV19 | ASSRGAKETQY
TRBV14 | ASSLLTSGETQY
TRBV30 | AWSVMRYEQY
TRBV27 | ASSLRDRAETQY
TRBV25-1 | ASSETGGWDGYT
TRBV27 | ASSPLGLAGGQGNEQF